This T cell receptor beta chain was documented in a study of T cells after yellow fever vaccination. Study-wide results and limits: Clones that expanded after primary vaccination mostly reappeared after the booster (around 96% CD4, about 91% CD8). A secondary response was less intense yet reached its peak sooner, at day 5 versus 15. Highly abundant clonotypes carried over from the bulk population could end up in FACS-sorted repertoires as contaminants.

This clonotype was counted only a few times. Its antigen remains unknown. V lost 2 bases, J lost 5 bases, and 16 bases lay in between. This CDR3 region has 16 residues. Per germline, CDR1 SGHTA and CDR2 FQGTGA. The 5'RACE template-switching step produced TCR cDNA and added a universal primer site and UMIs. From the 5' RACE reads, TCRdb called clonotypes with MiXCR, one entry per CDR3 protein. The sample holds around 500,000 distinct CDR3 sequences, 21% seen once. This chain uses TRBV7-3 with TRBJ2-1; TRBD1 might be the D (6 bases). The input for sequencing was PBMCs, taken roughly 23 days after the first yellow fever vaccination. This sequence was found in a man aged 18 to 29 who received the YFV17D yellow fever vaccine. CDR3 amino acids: CASSLGRSGANNEQFF. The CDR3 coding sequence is TGTGCCAGCAGCTTAGGCAGGTCAGGGGCAAACAATGAGCAGTTCTTC.